The clone carrying this T cell receptor beta chain was seen a few times. Its target is unknown. Generated by immunoSEQ multiplex PCR, the TCRdb table keeps only in-frame clones and is missing some. The repertoire includes 150,000 to 200,000 clones, approximately 93% of them detected once, and approximately 4% sits in the top ten. V was trimmed by 0 bases and J by 4 bases, leaving 22 bases between them. Germline CDR1 and CDR2: LGHNA and YNFKEQ. The CDR3 loop spans 19 amino acids. This sample is part of a study of T cell responses to AZD1222 COVID-19 vaccine. General observations from the study: Nearly half of spike-specific TCRs reportedly target unmutated variant regions. Spike-specific TCR breadth and depth went up after people got two AZD1222 doses.

The chain joins TRBV4-2 to TRBJ1-5; maybe TRBD1 (6 bases). The specimen comprised peripheral blood, sampled on day 0 of AZD1222 vaccination. The source is an adult in good health. Here the CDR3 reads CASSQDLLPGPGANQPQHF. The CDR3 region has the DNA TGTGCCAGCAGCCAAGATCTATTACCAGGCCCAGGGGCGAATCAGCCCCAGCATTTT.